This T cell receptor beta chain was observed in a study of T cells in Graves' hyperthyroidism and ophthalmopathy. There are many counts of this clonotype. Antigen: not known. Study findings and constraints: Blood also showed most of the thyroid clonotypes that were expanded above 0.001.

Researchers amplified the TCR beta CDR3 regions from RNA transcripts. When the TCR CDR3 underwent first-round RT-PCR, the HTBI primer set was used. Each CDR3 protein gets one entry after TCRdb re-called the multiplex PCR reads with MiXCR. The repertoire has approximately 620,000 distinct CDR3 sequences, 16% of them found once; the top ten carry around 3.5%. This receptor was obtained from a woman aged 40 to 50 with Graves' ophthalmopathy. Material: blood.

CDR3 nucleotide sequence: TGTGCCAGCAGCTTGTTTTCGGACACCTACAATGAGCAGTTCTTC. It encodes CASSLFSDTYNEQFF. The chain employs TRBV5-6 and TRBJ2-1, with D perhaps matching TRBD1 (5 bases). The CDR3 has 15 amino acids. V was trimmed by 1 base and J by 2 bases, leaving 10 bases between them. CDR1 SGHDT and CDR2 YYEEEE come from the germline V gene.